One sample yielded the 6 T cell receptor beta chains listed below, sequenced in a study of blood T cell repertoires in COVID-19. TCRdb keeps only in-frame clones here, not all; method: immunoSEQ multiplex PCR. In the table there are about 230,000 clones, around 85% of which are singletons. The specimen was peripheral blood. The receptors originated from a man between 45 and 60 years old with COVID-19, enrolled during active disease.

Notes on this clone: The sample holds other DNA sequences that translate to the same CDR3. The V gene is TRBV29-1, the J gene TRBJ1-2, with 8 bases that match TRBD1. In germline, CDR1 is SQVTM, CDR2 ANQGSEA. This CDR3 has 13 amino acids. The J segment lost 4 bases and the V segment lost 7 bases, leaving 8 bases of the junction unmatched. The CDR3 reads CSALDRASYGYTF. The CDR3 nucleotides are TGCAGCGCCTTGGACAGGGCTAGCTATGGCTACACCTTC.

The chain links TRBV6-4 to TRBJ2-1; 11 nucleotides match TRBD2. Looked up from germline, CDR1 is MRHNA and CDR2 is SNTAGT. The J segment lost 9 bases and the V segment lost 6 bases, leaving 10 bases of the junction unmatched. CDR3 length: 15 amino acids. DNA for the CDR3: TGTGCCAGCAGCATAGCGGGGGGGCCTAATGCTGAGCAGTTCTTC. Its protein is CASSIAGGPNAEQFF.

Here the CDR3 DNA reads TGTGCCATCAGTGCTTCGGGTAAGTCGAACACTGAAGCTTTCTTT. The encoded protein is CAISASGKSNTEAFF. The rearrangement joins TRBV10-3 to TRBJ1-1, with D unresolved. This CDR3 has 15 residues. The V end was cut by 4 bases, the J end by 1 base, with 13 bases between. Germline CDR1 and CDR2: ENHRY and SYGVKD.

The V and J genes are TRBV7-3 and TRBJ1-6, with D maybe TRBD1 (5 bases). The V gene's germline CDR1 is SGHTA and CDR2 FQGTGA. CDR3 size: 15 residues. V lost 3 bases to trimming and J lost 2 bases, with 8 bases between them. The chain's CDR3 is CASSFDSTYNSPLHF. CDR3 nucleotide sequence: TGTGCCAGCAGCTTTGACAGTACCTATAATTCACCCCTCCACTTT.

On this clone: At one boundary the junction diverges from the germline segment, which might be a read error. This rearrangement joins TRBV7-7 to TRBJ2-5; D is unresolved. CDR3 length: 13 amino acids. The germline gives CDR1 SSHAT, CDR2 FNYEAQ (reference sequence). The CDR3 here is CASSSRGSETQYF. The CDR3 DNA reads TGTGCTAGCAGCTCTCGAGGTAGCGAGACCCAGTACTTC.

This CDR3 is CASSPGQSGQYF. CDR3 DNA: TGTGCCAGCAGCCCGGGACAGTCCGGGCAGTACTTC. The gene calls are TRBV7-6 and TRBJ2-7, with TRBD1 matching over 7 bases. Germline values: CDR1 SGHVS, CDR2 FNYEAQ. V gave up 5 bases and J gave up 9 bases; unmatched junction bases: 7. This CDR3 comprises 12 residues.